Listed here are 29 T cell receptor beta chains from one sample, sequenced in a study of blood T cell repertoires in COVID-19. Repertoires were generated with immunoSEQ multiplex PCR, while TCRdb's copy carries only in-frame clones and drops some. Of about 180,000 clones listed, about 88% are singletons. Sequenced material: PBMCs or T cells enriched from blood (not recorded which). The receptors come from a human donor with acute COVID-19. The donor label of this sample is uncertain.

The chain employs TRBV11-2 and TRBJ2-1; TRBD2 is a possible D gene (6 bases). The germline V and J ends were trimmed by 5 bases and 8 bases, with 25 bases remaining between them. Looked up from germline, CDR1 is SGHAT and CDR2 is FQNNGV. The CDR3 spans 17 residues. Written as DNA, the CDR3 is TGTGCCAGCAGCCTAGCTTGGGAACGGCGGGGCGGGGATGAGCAGTTCTTC. Protein sequence: CASSLAWERRGGDEQFF.

The V gene is TRBV12-5, the J gene TRBJ1-2, with D maybe TRBD1 (6 bases). The germline V gene has CDR1 LGHNT and CDR2 FRNRAP. Trimming shortened V by 6 bases and J by 8 bases, and 19 bases separated the two germline ends. The CDR3 spans 14 residues. The CDR3 coding sequence is TGTGCTAGTGGCCCGGACGGGGCCCAGGGGGGCTACACCTTC. It codes for CASGPDGAQGGYTF.

This chain uses TRBV11-2 with TRBJ1-3; D is unresolved. The CDR3 is made up of 16 amino acids. The germline V gene encodes CDR1 SGHAT and CDR2 FQNNGV. Trimming pared 5 bases from V and 0 bases from J, leaving 14 bases between. The CDR3 here is CASSLTGAFSGNTIYF. The DNA of the CDR3 is TGTGCCAGCAGCCTAACGGGTGCCTTCTCTGGAAACACCATATATTTT.

The chain couples TRBV6-4 to TRBJ1-1; no reliable D call. Germline V gene lookup returns CDR1 MRHNA and CDR2 SNTAGT. Trimming shortened V by 4 bases and J by 1 base, and 7 bases separated the two germline ends. The CDR3 extends over 13 amino acids. The CDR3 DNA reads as TGTGCCAGCAGTGCCCAGGAGAACACTGAAGCTTTCTTT. Amino acid sequence: CASSAQENTEAFF.

The chain recombines TRBV6-5 with TRBJ1-4; 7 bases match TRBD1. This CDR3 has 13 amino acids. CDR1 is MNHEY, CDR2 SVGAGI, per germline. V was pared by 7 bases and J by 7 bases, with 6 bases of the junction left unmatched. CDR3: CASIKGQTEKLFF. The CDR3 nucleotides read TGTGCCAGCATTAAGGGACAGACTGAAAAACTGTTTTTT.

In nucleotides, the CDR3 is TGTGCCTGGAGTGGAGGGGGCGCGGTTTCTCACTATGGCTACACCTTC. This gives the protein CAWSGGGAVSHYGYTF. The V gene is TRBV30, the J gene TRBJ1-2; 7 bases map to TRBD1. V shed 1 base and J 3 bases; nucleotides not matched to a gene: 11. The length of the CDR3 is 16 residues. CDR1 and CDR2 from the germline V gene are GTSNPN and SVGIG (reference sequence).

The V gene is TRBV2, the J gene TRBJ1-1; tentatively, D is TRBD1 (5 bases). The V end was cut by 1 base, the J end by 5 bases, with 8 bases between. The germline gives CDR1 SNHLY, CDR2 FYNNEI. This CDR3 region has 13 residues. The CDR3 spells CASSEDGATEAFF. CDR3 nucleotides: TGTGCCAGCAGTGAAGATGGGGCAACTGAAGCTTTCTTT.

This clone was detected a few times. This chain links TRBV4-1 with TRBJ2-4; TRBD1 matches 7 bases. Trimming at V came to 4 bases and at J to 0 bases, leaving 12 bases not matched to a gene. The CDR3 consists of 18 residues. The germline CDR1 and CDR2 sequences are MGHRA and YSYEKL. The CDR3 DNA follows: TGCGCCAGCAGCCCTACAGGGGCCTCTTCCCTAGCCAAAAACATTCAGTACTTC. Protein product: CASSPTGASSLAKNIQYF.

The chain recombines TRBV5-1 with TRBJ1-2; the D gene is possibly TRBD1 (5 bases). Germline loops: CDR1 SGHRS, CDR2 YFSETQ. This CDR3 spans 17 amino acids. V lost 0 bases and J lost 5, with 20 bases in between. The CDR3: CASSLGTNPLPPYGYTF. Here the CDR3 DNA reads TGCGCCAGCAGCTTGGGGACAAACCCTCTCCCCCCTTATGGCTACACCTTC.

This clone was counted a single time. The CDR3, as DNA: TGTGCCAGCAGTATCGGGGAATACTATGGCTACACCTTC. This encodes CASSIGEYYGYTF. V usage is TRBV2 and J usage is TRBJ1-2; no reliable D call. The CDR3 covers 13 residues. V was pared by 5 bases and J by 3 bases, with 10 bases between. CDR1 is SNHLY and CDR2 is FYNNEI in the germline V gene.

The chain employs TRBV3-1 (or the pseudogene TRBV3-2) and TRBJ2-1; D possibly corresponds to TRBD2 (6 bases). The germline V gene encodes CDR1 LGHDT and CDR2 YNNKEL (reference sequence). The CDR3 runs 17 residues. The V and J ends lost 1 base and 2 bases respectively, with 15 bases between them. CDR3 nucleotides: TGTGCCAGCAGCCAAGTGCTGGCGGGGCAGACCTACAATGAGCAGTTCTTC. Its translation is CASSQVLAGQTYNEQFF.

This chain connects TRBV3-1 (or the pseudogene TRBV3-2) to TRBJ1-3; D remains ambiguous. The germline V gene encodes CDR1 LGHDT and CDR2 YNNKEL (reference sequence). V lost 1 base and J 4 bases, leaving 11 bases between the germline ends. The CDR3 spans 15 residues. CDR3 nucleotides: TGTGCCAGCAGCCAAGCGTCCGGGATCGGAAACACCATATATTTT. Its protein is CASSQASGIGNTIYF.

This sequence joins TRBV5-4 and TRBJ2-3; 9 nucleotides line up with TRBD2. CDR1 and CDR2 (germline): SGHNT, YYREEE (reference sequence). V dropped 6 bases and J dropped 0; count of bases not matched to a gene: 8. This CDR3 is 16 amino acids long. In nucleotides, the CDR3 is TGTGCCAGCAACGGGCGGGGGGGGCCTAGCACAGATACGCAGTATTTT. Protein sequence: CASNGRGGPSTDTQYF. Drawing the rest from reference TRBV5-4 and TRBJ2-3, the complete variable domain is ETGVTQSPTHLIKTRGQQVTLRCSSQSGHNTVSWYQQALGQGPQFIFQYYREEENGRGNFPPRFSGLQFPNYSSELNVNALELDDSALYLCASNGRGGPSTDTQYFGPGTRLTVL.

This clone was picked up one time. This rearrangement joins TRBV5-4 to TRBJ1-4; TRBD1 aligns across 8 bases. This CDR3 is built from 16 residues. Losses at the gene ends were 3 bases for V and 0 bases for J; bases not matched to a gene: 4. Germline values: CDR1 SGHNT, CDR2 YYREEE (reference sequence). The CDR3 DNA is TGTGCCAGCAGCTCACAGGGGGGATCAACTAATGAAAAACTGTTTTTT. This translates into CASSSQGGSTNEKLFF.

The chain carries TRBV29-1 and TRBJ1-2; 11 nucleotides agree with TRBD1. The CDR3 contains 13 residues. V dropped 5 bases and J dropped 8; count of bases not matched to a gene: 7. CDR1 is SQVTM and CDR2 is ANQGSEA in the germline V gene. For the CDR3, the DNA is TGCAGCGTTTTTGGACAGGGGGCTAAGGGCTACACCTTC. This translates into CSVFGQGAKGYTF.

CDR3 sequence reads: CASSYSRDRGGTEAFF. The CDR3 DNA reads TGTGCCAGCAGTTACTCGAGGGACAGGGGTGGTACTGAAGCTTTCTTT. The J gene is TRBJ1-1, the V gene TRBV6-5; TRBD1 matches 10 bases. The V gene's germline CDR1 is MNHEY and CDR2 SVGAGI. J was trimmed by 5 bases and V by 0 bases; bases with no gene match: 6. The CDR3 runs 16 residues.

The genes are TRBV5-1 and TRBJ1-1, with a tentative D call TRBD1 (5 bases). The CDR3 runs to 15 residues. V was clipped by 0 bases and J by 0 bases, with 9 bases between them. Germline V gives CDR1 SGHRS, CDR2 YFSETQ. The CDR3 here is CASSLAAGLNTEAFF. CDR3 bases: TGCGCCAGCAGCTTGGCTGCGGGACTGAACACTGAAGCTTTCTTT. The full variable domain, its missing parts supplied by reference TRBV5-1 and TRBJ1-1, is KAGVTQTPRYLIKTRGQQVTLSCSPISGHRSVSWYQQTPGQGLQFLFEYFSETQRNKGNFPGRFSGRQFSNSRSEMNVSTLELGDSALYLCASSLAAGLNTEAFFGQGTRLTVV.

The chain combines TRBV30 with TRBJ2-7, with D perhaps TRBD2 (6 bases). Per germline, CDR1 GTSNPN and CDR2 SVGIG (reference sequence). With 1 base removed from V and 4 bases from J, the gap between germline ends came to 14 bases. The CDR3 runs 14 residues. The CDR3 region has the DNA TGTGCCTGGAGTGCGGGGGTCCGGGATTACGAGCAGTACTTC. Amino acid sequence: CAWSAGVRDYEQYF. Combining the CDR3 with reference TRBV30 and TRBJ2-7 gives the whole variable domain SQTIHQWPATLVQPVGSPLSLECTVEGTSNPNLYWYRQAAGRGLQLLFYSVGIGQISSEVPQNLSASRPQDRQFILSSKKLLLSDSGFYLCAWSAGVRDYEQYFGPGTRLTVT.

The genes are TRBV6-6 and TRBJ2-7; TRBD1 is a possible D gene (6 bases). The CDR3 consists of 14 residues. CDR1 is MNHNY and CDR2 is SVGAGI in the germline V gene (reference sequence). Trimming stripped 4 bases from V and 3 bases from J, with 13 bases between. CDR3 in amino acids: CASSSWDNDYEQYF. CDR3 nucleotides: TGTGCCAGCAGTTCTTGGGACAACGACTACGAGCAGTACTTC.

V and J are TRBV2 and TRBJ2-3, with 7 bases that match TRBD2. V lost 6 bases, J lost 12 bases, and 9 bases stayed unmatched. The V gene's germline CDR1 is SNHLY and CDR2 FYNNEI. This CDR3 has 12 residues. CDR3 in amino acids: CASSPLAALQYF. CDR3 DNA: TGTGCCAGCAGCCCGCTAGCGGCACTCCAGTATTTT.

The gene calls are TRBV27 and TRBJ1-1; possible D gene TRBD1, 5 bases. The CDR3 spans 16 residues. Germline V CDR1 and CDR2: MNHEY, SMNVEV (reference sequence). The V and J ends lost 6 bases and 4 bases respectively, with 21 bases between them. The chain's CDR3 is CASRLKGWGVGTEAFF. CDR3 nucleotide sequence: TGTGCCAGCAGGCTAAAGGGGTGGGGGGTTGGCACTGAAGCTTTCTTT.

This chain uses TRBV7-3 with TRBJ2-1; D is possibly TRBD2 (6 bases). The CDR3 has 14 residues. Germline CDR1 reads SGHTA; CDR2 reads FQGTGA. Between the trimmed V and J ends, which lost 8 bases and 9 bases, there was a span of 20 bases. CDR3 DNA sequence: TGTGCCAGCGCCCGGACTAAACAAAGTCCTGAGCAGTTCTTC. Its translation: CASARTKQSPEQFF.

The gene calls are TRBV19 and TRBJ2-7, with D perhaps matching TRBD1 (5 bases). Trimming shortened V by 3 bases and J by 3 bases, and 12 bases separated the two germline ends. Germline V gene lookup returns CDR1 LNHDA and CDR2 SQIVND (reference sequence). The CDR3 totals 14 residues. The CDR3 DNA sequence: TGTGCCAGTAGTATGGGGCCGCAGTACTACGAGCAGTACTTC. Its protein is CASSMGPQYYEQYF.

The rearrangement links TRBV5-1 to TRBJ2-2; the D gene is possibly TRBD1 (5 bases). Germline CDR1 SGHRS, CDR2 YFSETQ. There are 15 residues in the CDR3. The ends were cut back, 4 bases at V and 5 bases at J, with 15 bases in the middle. The CDR3 nucleotides are TGCGCCAGCAGCCGGACGGCAGGGCGGACCGGGGAGCTGTTTTTT. Translated, it gives CASSRTAGRTGELFF.

This chain joins TRBV27 and TRBJ2-3; maybe TRBD1 (6 bases). V dropped 5 bases and J dropped 1 base, with 13 bases sitting between them. The CDR3 contains 15 residues. Looked up from germline, CDR1 is MNHEY and CDR2 is SMNVEV (reference sequence). CDR3 sequence (DNA): TGTGCCAGCAGTGCCTACAGGGTCGGCACAGATACGCAGTATTTT. Protein sequence: CASSAYRVGTDTQYF.

This chain joins TRBV6-5 and TRBJ2-5; TRBD2 matches 14 bases. The germline CDR1 and CDR2 sequences are MNHEY and SVGAGI. V lost 4 bases to trimming and J lost 4 bases; unmatched junction nucleotides: 2. The CDR3 runs to 15 residues. CDR3 sequence reads: CASSLTSGGAETQYF. The CDR3, as DNA: TGTGCCAGCAGTTTGACTAGCGGGGGGGCAGAGACCCAGTACTTC.

The chain is built from TRBV5-4 and TRBJ2-5, with TRBD1 as a possible D gene (6 bases). Germline V gives CDR1 SGHNT, CDR2 YYREEE (reference sequence). The CDR3 is 15 amino acids. Trimming left V 4 bases short and J 2 bases short, with 15 bases between. The CDR3 DNA sequence: TGTGCCAGCAGCATCCCGGGACACACACAAGAGACCCAGTACTTC. Residues: CASSIPGHTQETQYF.

The chain combines TRBV27 with TRBJ2-3; D might be TRBD2 (6 bases). V was pared by 0 bases and J by 0 bases, with 16 bases between. Germline assignment: CDR1 MNHEY and CDR2 SMNVEV (reference sequence). The CDR3 has 18 residues. CDR3 loop: CASSLSPLAVTSTDTQYF. CDR3 in DNA: TGTGCCAGCAGTTTATCACCATTAGCGGTTACTAGCACAGATACGCAGTATTTT.

The chain links TRBV6-5 to TRBJ1-1; 8 bases agree with TRBD1. The germline V gene has CDR1 MNHEY and CDR2 SVGAGI. The CDR3 has 14 amino acids. Trimming removed 5 bases from V and 1 base from J; junction bases left unmatched: 3. CDR3 loop: CASSLQGENTEAFF. CDR3 in DNA: TGTGCCAGCAGTCTACAGGGGGAGAACACTGAAGCTTTCTTT.